The entry below gives a single T cell receptor (beta chain) sequence along with its context. Its antigen is not identified. These data belong to a study of a mutant IDH1 vaccine in newly diagnosed glioma. Study overall: Vaccines began 4-6 weeks after radiotherapy alone, or with temozolomide cycles.

The repertoire was sequenced with immunoSEQ multiplex PCR; TCRdb's copy has only in-frame clones and lacks some. Among 50,000 to 70,000 clones listed, roughly nine tenths were seen once. Regarding time point: week 35, safety follow-up. Vaccine doses each comprised 300 ug of mutant IDH1 20-mer peptide, with topical imiquimod. Donor tumors were new WHO grade 3 or 4 IDH1-mutant, ATRX-lost astrocytomas. The V gene's germline CDR1 is SEHNR and CDR2 FQNEAQ (reference sequence). CDR3 length: 15 amino acids. J was trimmed by 0 bases and V by 3 bases; bases with no gene match: 4. Broader study findings: The vaccine induced immune responses, and these occurred in 93.3% of patients.

The V and J genes are TRBV7-9 and TRBJ1-1; 7 bases map to TRBD1. This specimen was PBMCs, taken from a glioma patient whose treatment included an IDH1 peptide vaccine. This TCR was sampled from a man aged 35-49 years with glioma. The CDR3 region is CASSFRQGMNTEAFF. In DNA form, the CDR3 reads TGTGCCAGCAGCTTCCGACAGGGAATGAACACTGAAGCTTTCTTT.